The 4 T cell receptor beta chains below were found in one sample sequenced in a study of T cell repertoires in cytomegalovirus infection. Using its own MiXCR run on the reads, TCRdb lists one record per CDR3 protein. This sample carries more than 400,000 distinct CDR3 sequences, 26% of them seen once, and the ten largest clones take under 15%. The sample comprised PBMCs. The source of these receptors is a human donor in good health (CMV status not recorded). Some clones in this sample may be carry-over from other donors' samples.

The chain uses TRBV20-1 and TRBJ2-5; D possibly matches TRBD1 or TRBD2 (5 bases each). The CDR3 consists of 15 residues. Per germline, CDR1 DFQATT and CDR2 SNEGSKA (reference sequence). The ends were cut back, 4 bases at V and 0 bases at J, with 15 bases in the middle. Here the CDR3 reads CSANQGDLYQETQYF. CDR3 DNA sequence: TGCAGTGCTAACCAAGGGGACCTCTACCAAGAGACCCAGTACTTC.

This chain joins TRBV7-2 and TRBJ2-1; 12 bases fit TRBD2. CDR1 and CDR2 (germline): SGHTA, FQGNSA. This CDR3 is 17 amino acids long. J gave up 9 bases and V 5 bases, and 14 bases lay outside the gene matches. In DNA form, the CDR3 reads TGTGCCAGCAGCGTTAGTTGGGCTAGCGGGAGGGCCAGTGAGCAGTTCTTC. It encodes CASSVSWASGRASEQFF.

The gene calls are TRBV28 and TRBJ1-2, with D uncertain. Germline-derived CDR1 and CDR2 are MDHEN and SYDVKM. The CDR3 extends over 15 amino acids. Trimming took 2 bases from V and 4 from J, leaving 14 bases between them. The CDR3 sequence is CASSLAAGGVYGYTF. CDR3 sequence (DNA): TGTGCCAGCAGTTTAGCGGCAGGCGGTGTCTATGGCTACACCTTC.

This clonotype was observed a handful of times. V is TRBV12-3 or TRBV12-4 and J is TRBJ1-2, with D perhaps TRBD1 (6 bases). This CDR3 has 13 residues. The V end was cut by 6 bases, the J end by 5 bases, with 13 bases between. In DNA, the CDR3 is TGTGCCAGCAGCTGGGGGCGGGAATATGGCTACACCTTC. Translating gives CASSWGREYGYTF.